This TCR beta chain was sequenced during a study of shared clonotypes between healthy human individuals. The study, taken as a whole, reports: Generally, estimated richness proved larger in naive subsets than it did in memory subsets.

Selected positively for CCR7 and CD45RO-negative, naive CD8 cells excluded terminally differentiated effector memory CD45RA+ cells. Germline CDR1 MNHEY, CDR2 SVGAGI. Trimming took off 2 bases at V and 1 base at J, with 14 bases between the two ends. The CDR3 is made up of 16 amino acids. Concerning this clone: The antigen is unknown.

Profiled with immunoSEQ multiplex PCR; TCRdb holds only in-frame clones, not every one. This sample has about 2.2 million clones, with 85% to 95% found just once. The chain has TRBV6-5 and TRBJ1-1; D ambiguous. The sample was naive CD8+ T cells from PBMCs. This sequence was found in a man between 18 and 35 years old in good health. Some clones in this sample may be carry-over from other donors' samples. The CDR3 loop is CASSYNFARPNTEAFF. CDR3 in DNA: TGTGCCAGCAGTTACAATTTCGCCCGGCCGAACACTGAAGCTTTCTTT.